What follows are 25 T cell receptor beta chains derived from one specimen sequenced in a study of CD8+ T cells in alopecia areata. The authors extracted RNA and reverse transcribed it into cDNA as the sequencing template. Profiled with immunoSEQ multiplex PCR; TCRdb holds only in-frame clones, not every one. The repertoire holds about 150,000 clones, about 87% seen once, with over 12% in the top ten. The sequences come from CD8+ T cells sorted from blood, collected at week 0. The receptor set was obtained from a human donor with alopecia areata.

The chain recombines TRBV12-5 with TRBJ2-6, with no clear D. CDR3 size: 18 residues. Germline V lookup: CDR1 LGHNT, CDR2 FRNRAP. The ends were cut back, 1 base at V and 2 bases at J, with 15 bases in the middle. The CDR3 loop is CASGLADGYIPGANVLTF. DNA for the CDR3: TGTGCTAGTGGTTTGGCGGACGGCTATATACCTGGGGCCAACGTCCTGACTTTC.

The chain has TRBV2 and TRBJ1-1; TRBD1 agrees at 7 bases. V gave up 9 bases and J gave up 0 bases; unmatched junction bases: 7. From germline, CDR1 is SNHLY and CDR2 FYNNEI. CDR3 length: 14 amino acids. As DNA, the CDR3 is TGTGCCAGGAACGGGGACAGCATGAACACTGAAGCTTTCTTT. Amino acid sequence: CARNGDSMNTEAFF.

The chain uses TRBV28 and TRBJ2-3, with D maybe TRBD2 (6 bases). The CDR3 sequence is 14 residues long. V lost 3 bases and J lost 1, with 8 bases in between. Germline V gene data show CDR1 as MDHEN and CDR2 as SYDVKM. The chain's CDR3 is CASSFWGGTDTQYF. In DNA form, the CDR3 reads TGTGCCAGCAGTTTTTGGGGGGGCACAGATACGCAGTATTTT.

The chain carries TRBV4-1 and TRBJ2-3; D uncertain. The CDR3 is 15 residues long. Germline V CDR1 and CDR2: MGHRA, YSYEKL. V shed 4 bases and J shed 2 bases, with 13 bases lying between them. The CDR3 sequence is CASSPVRLSTDTQYF. The CDR3 DNA is TGCGCCAGCAGCCCAGTTAGACTCTCCACAGATACGCAGTATTTT.

The chain recombines TRBV19 with TRBJ2-7; D is uncertain. The CDR3 sequence is 13 residues long. V shed 3 bases and J shed 2 bases, with 8 bases lying between them. CDR1 is LNHDA, CDR2 SQIVND, per germline (reference sequence). The CDR3, as DNA: TGTGCCAGTAGTATGAGGCTAGCCTACGAGCAGTACTTC. Protein: CASSMRLAYEQYF. Full variable domain (outside the CDR3, taken from reference TRBV19 and TRBJ2-7): DGGITQSPKYLFRKEGQNVTLSCEQNLNHDAMYWYRQDPGQGLRLIYYSQIVNDFQKGDIAEGYSVSREKKESFPLTVTSAQKNPTAFYLCASSMRLAYEQYFGPGTRLTVT.

The J gene is TRBJ2-7, the V gene TRBV29-1; D is unclear. The V end lost 0 bases, the J end lost 2 bases, and 8 bases lay between the germline ends. The CDR3 runs 13 residues. Germline CDR1 and CDR2: SQVTM and ANQGSEA. CDR3 DNA: TGCAGCGTTGAAGATGGCGTTACCTACGAGCAGTACTTC. Amino acid sequence: CSVEDGVTYEQYF.

The J gene is TRBJ2-7, the V gene TRBV30; no definite D call. Trimming took off 1 base at V and 2 bases at J, with 3 bases between the two ends. Germline V lookup: CDR1 GTSNPN, CDR2 SVGIG (reference sequence). The length of the CDR3 is 11 residues. CDR3 in amino acids: CAWSGAYEQYF. DNA for the CDR3: TGTGCCTGGAGTGGTGCCTACGAGCAGTACTTC.

The gene calls are TRBV7-2 and TRBJ2-7; D remains unclear. Germline V gene data show CDR1 as SGHTA and CDR2 as FQGNSA. The length of the CDR3 is 14 residues. The ends were cut back, 3 bases at V and 0 bases at J, with 9 bases in the middle. CDR3 sequence (DNA): TGTGCCAGCAGCTTGTTGCCAAACTCCTACGAGCAGTACTTC. This sequence encodes CASSLLPNSYEQYF.

The chain combines TRBV4-1 with TRBJ1-1; weak D call: TRBD1 (5 bases). Trimming took off 2 bases at V and 4 bases at J, with 11 bases between the two ends. The CDR3 length is 14 residues. CDR1 and CDR2 from the germline V gene are MGHRA and YSYEKL. This CDR3 reads CASSQFRDSTEAFF. Written as DNA, the CDR3 is TGCGCCAGCAGCCAATTCCGCGACAGCACTGAAGCTTTCTTT.

In regard to this clone: The germline gene is not matched at one end of the junction; a read error may be the cause. V gene TRBV7-7 combines with J gene TRBJ2-2; D is ambiguous. Germline CDR1 SSHAT, CDR2 FNYEAQ (reference sequence). This CDR3 comprises 13 residues. The CDR3 reads CASSSTNTGELFF. The DNA of the CDR3 is TGTGCTAGCAGCTCTACGAACACCGGGGAGCTGTTTTTT.

The chain is built from TRBV2 and TRBJ2-4; D tentatively fits TRBD1 or TRBD2 (5 bases each). This CDR3 has 16 residues. Trimming pared 2 bases from V and 0 bases from J, leaving 11 bases between. Germline V CDR1 and CDR2: SNHLY, FYNNEI. CDR3: CASSERGELAKNIQYF. The CDR3 region has the DNA TGTGCCAGCAGTGAAAGGGGAGAACTAGCCAAAAACATTCAGTACTTC.

V gene TRBV5-6 combines with J gene TRBJ1-1; D not certain. Looked up from germline, CDR1 is SGHDT and CDR2 is YYEEEE. V was shortened by 0 bases and J by 7 bases, with 7 bases between the two germline ends. The CDR3 is 12 residues long. In DNA form, the CDR3 reads TGTGCCAGCAGCTTGGATGGGGATGAAGCTTTCTTT. Amino acid sequence: CASSLDGDEAFF.

The table lists this clone with a count of one. The V call is TRBV7-8, the J call TRBJ2-7; no firm D call. Germline V gene data show CDR1 as SGHVS and CDR2 as FQNEAQ. This CDR3 contains 12 residues. Trimming pared 5 bases from V and 3 bases from J, leaving 8 bases between. CDR3 region: CASSLNGYEQYF. CDR3 coding DNA: TGTGCCAGCAGCCTAAACGGCTACGAGCAGTACTTC.

This clone was observed a single time. This chain links TRBV29-1 with TRBJ2-1; TRBD2 agrees at 11 bases. Germline assignment: CDR1 SQVTM and CDR2 ANQGSEA. V lost 0 bases, J lost 3 bases, and 7 bases stayed unmatched. The CDR3 is made up of 17 amino acids. CDR3 loop: CSVEDYLAGGFYNEQFF. Written as DNA, the CDR3 is TGCAGCGTTGAAGATTACCTAGCGGGAGGTTTCTACAATGAGCAGTTCTTC.

This clone appeared a single time. The CDR3 protein is CASSITGSGANVLTF. In DNA, the CDR3 is TGTGCCAGCAGCATTACAGGCTCTGGGGCCAACGTCCTGACTTTC. The rearrangement joins TRBV7-2 to TRBJ2-6, with D tentatively TRBD1 (5 bases). V lost 5 bases and J 0 bases, leaving 8 bases between the germline ends. In germline, CDR1 is SGHTA, CDR2 FQGNSA. The CDR3 runs 15 residues. The full variable domain, its missing parts supplied by reference TRBV7-2 and TRBJ2-6, is GAGVSQSPSNKVTEKGKDVELRCDPISGHTALYWYRQSLGQGLEFLIYFQGNSAPDKSGLPSDRFSAERTGGSVSTLTIQRTQQEDSAVYLCASSITGSGANVLTFGAGSRLTVL.

The rearrangement joins TRBV7-9 to TRBJ2-1; D gene ambiguous. The CDR3 is 12 amino acids. Trimming left V 5 bases short and J 10 bases short, with 12 bases between. Germline CDR1 is SEHNR and CDR2 is FQNEAQ (reference sequence). CDR3 loop: CASSLGNIEQFF. In DNA form, the CDR3 reads TGTGCCAGCAGCCTAGGGAACATCGAGCAGTTCTTC.

This clone was detected once. The gene calls are TRBV12-5 and TRBJ2-3; D is ambiguous. Between the trimmed V and J ends, which lost 5 bases and 6 bases, there was a span of 18 bases. This CDR3 is 15 amino acids long. The germline gives CDR1 LGHNT, CDR2 FRNRAP. The DNA for the CDR3 is TGTGCTAGTGGTACATCGAGGTATCTCGGGGATACGCAGTATTTT. Amino acids: CASGTSRYLGDTQYF. The full variable domain, its missing parts supplied by reference TRBV12-5 and TRBJ2-3, is DARVTQTPRHKVTEMGQEVTMRCQPILGHNTVFWYRQTMMQGLELLAYFRNRAPLDDSGMPKDRFSAEMPDATLATLKIQPSEPRDSAVYFCASGTSRYLGDTQYFGPGTRLTVL.

This clone was counted only a few times. The V and J genes are TRBV29-1 and TRBJ2-7; D is unresolved. The CDR3 is 13 residues long. Germline CDR1 and CDR2: SQVTM and ANQGSEA. V gave up 4 bases and J gave up 1 base, with 11 bases separating them. CDR3: CSVVVKLSYEQYF. The CDR3, as DNA: TGCAGCGTTGTGGTCAAACTATCCTACGAGCAGTACTTC.

The V call is TRBV27, the J call TRBJ2-3; a weak D match, TRBD2 (6 bases). V lost 0 bases to trimming and J lost 6 bases, with 13 bases between them. This CDR3 is 15 amino acids long. From germline, CDR1 is MNHEY and CDR2 SMNVEV (reference sequence). This CDR3 is CASSLSLGGSDTQYF. CDR3 DNA: TGTGCCAGCAGTTTATCGTTGGGGGGATCCGATACGCAGTATTTT.

The chain carries TRBV9 and TRBJ2-2; the D gene is possibly TRBD2 (6 bases). From germline, CDR1 is SGDLS and CDR2 YYNGEE. This CDR3 has 16 residues. Trimming removed 4 bases at V and 6 bases at J, with 19 bases between. The CDR3 loop reads CASSPYRGARAGELFF. The DNA for the CDR3 is TGTGCCAGCAGCCCTTACCGCGGGGCGCGGGCCGGGGAGCTGTTTTTT.

The chain uses TRBV4-2 and TRBJ2-1; 10 positions match TRBD2. Germline V gives CDR1 LGHNA, CDR2 YNFKEQ. The CDR3 runs 19 residues. Trimming removed 0 bases from V and 0 bases from J; junction bases left unmatched: 8. CDR3 DNA sequence: TGTGCCAGCAGCCAAGATGGGGTAGCGGGAGGTCTCTCCTACAATGAGCAGTTCTTC. Amino acid sequence: CASSQDGVAGGLSYNEQFF.

V and J are TRBV5-1 and TRBJ2-2, with 9 bases aligning to TRBD2. Germline V CDR1 and CDR2: SGHRS, YFSETQ. The V segment lost 5 bases and the J segment 3 bases; nucleotides outside the gene matches: 5. The CDR3 sequence is 15 residues long. CDR3 sequence reads: CASRGTSKHTGELFF. DNA of the CDR3: TGCGCCAGCAGGGGGACTAGCAAGCACACCGGGGAGCTGTTTTTT.

The rearrangement links TRBV9 to TRBJ1-6, with D perhaps matching TRBD1 (5 bases). This CDR3 is built from 14 residues. CDR1 is SGDLS and CDR2 is YYNGEE in the germline V gene. V lost 0 bases and J 7 bases, leaving 8 bases between the germline ends. Here the CDR3 DNA reads TGTGCCAGCAGCGTAGCAGGGAGCAATTCACCCCTCCACTTT. Its protein product is CASSVAGSNSPLHF.

This clone was recorded once. This chain joins TRBV20-1 and TRBJ2-7; D gene unclear. The germline V gene encodes CDR1 DFQATT and CDR2 SNEGSKA (reference sequence). The CDR3 covers 10 residues. Trimming took 5 bases from V and 6 from J, leaving 8 bases between them. CDR3 DNA sequence: TGCAGTGCTGGTTTTCCCGAGCAGTACTTC. Translation gives CSAGFPEQYF.

The chain uses TRBV9 and TRBJ2-2, with D maybe TRBD1 (5 bases). The CDR3 length is 15 residues. Trimming took off 3 bases at V and 4 bases at J, with 13 bases between the two ends. The germline CDR1 and CDR2 sequences are SGDLS and YYNGEE. The CDR3 DNA reads as TGTGCCAGCAGCGCTGACAGACCGAGCACCGGGGAGCTGTTTTTT. This encodes CASSADRPSTGELFF. The whole variable domain, filled in from reference TRBV9 and TRBJ2-2, reads DSGVTQTPKHLITATGQRVTLRCSPRSGDLSVYWYQQSLDQGLQFLIQYYNGEERAKGNILERFSAQQFPDLHSELNLSSLELGDSALYFCASSADRPSTGELFFGEGSRLTVL.